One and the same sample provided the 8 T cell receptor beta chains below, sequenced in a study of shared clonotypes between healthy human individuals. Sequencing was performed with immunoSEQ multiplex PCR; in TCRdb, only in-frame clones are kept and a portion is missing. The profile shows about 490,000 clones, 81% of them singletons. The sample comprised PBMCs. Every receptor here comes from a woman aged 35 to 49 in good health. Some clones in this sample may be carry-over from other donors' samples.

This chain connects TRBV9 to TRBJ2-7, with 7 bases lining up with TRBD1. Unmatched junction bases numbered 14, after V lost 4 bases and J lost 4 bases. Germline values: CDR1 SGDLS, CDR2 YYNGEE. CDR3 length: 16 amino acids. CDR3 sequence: CASSPQGGGSGYEQYF. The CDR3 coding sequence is TGTGCCAGCAGCCCCCAAGGGGGCGGGTCTGGGTACGAGCAGTACTTC.

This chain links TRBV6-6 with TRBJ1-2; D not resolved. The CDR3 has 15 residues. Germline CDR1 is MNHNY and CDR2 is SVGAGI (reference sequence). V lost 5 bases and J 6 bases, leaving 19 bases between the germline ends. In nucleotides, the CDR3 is TGTGCCAGCAGTCCGTGGGAGGGCGACGTTAATGGCTACACCTTC. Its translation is CASSPWEGDVNGYTF.

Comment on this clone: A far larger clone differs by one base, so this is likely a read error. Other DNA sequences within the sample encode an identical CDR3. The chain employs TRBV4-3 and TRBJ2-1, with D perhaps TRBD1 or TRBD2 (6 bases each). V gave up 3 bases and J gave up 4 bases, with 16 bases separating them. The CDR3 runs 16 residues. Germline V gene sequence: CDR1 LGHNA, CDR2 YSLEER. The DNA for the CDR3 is TGCGCCAGCAGCCAGTCGGGGGCGGGATCTTACAATGAGCAGTTCTTC. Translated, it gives CASSQSGAGSYNEQFF.

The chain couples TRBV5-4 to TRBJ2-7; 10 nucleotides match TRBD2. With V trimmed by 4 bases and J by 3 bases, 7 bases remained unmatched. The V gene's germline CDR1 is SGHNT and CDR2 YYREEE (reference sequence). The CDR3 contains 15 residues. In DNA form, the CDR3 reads TGTGCCAGCAGCCGAGCGGGAGGGGGACTCTACGAGCAGTACTTC. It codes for CASSRAGGGLYEQYF. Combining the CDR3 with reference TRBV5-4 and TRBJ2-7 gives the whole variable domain ETGVTQSPTHLIKTRGQQVTLRCSSQSGHNTVSWYQQALGQGPQFIFQYYREEENGRGNFPPRFSGLQFPNYSSELNVNALELDDSALYLCASSRAGGGLYEQYFGPGTRLTVT.

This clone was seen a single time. CDR3 sequence (DNA): TGCAGCGTTGAGGACCTACGGCCTGGGGAGCAGTTCTTC. Translating gives CSVEDLRPGEQFF. The gene calls are TRBV29-1 and TRBJ2-1, with D unresolved. The V gene's germline CDR1 is SQVTM and CDR2 ANQGSEA. This CDR3 has 13 amino acids. Trimming stripped 3 bases from V and 10 bases from J, with 16 bases between.

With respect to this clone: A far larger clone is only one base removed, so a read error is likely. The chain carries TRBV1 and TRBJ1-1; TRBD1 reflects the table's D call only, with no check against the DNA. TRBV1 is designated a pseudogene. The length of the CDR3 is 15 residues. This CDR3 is CTSSQEDRESTEAFF. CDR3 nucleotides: TGCACCAGCAGCCAAGAAGACAGGGAGAGCACTGAAGCTTTCTTT.

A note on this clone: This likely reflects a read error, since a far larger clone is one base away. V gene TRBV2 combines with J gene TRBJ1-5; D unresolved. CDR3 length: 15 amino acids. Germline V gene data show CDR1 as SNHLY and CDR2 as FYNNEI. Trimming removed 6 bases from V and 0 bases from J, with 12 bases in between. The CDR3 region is CASSGTPNSNQPQHF. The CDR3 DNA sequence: TGTGCCAGCAGCGGCACCCCCAATAGCAATCAGCCCCAGCATTTT. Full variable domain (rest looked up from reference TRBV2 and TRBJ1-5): EPEVTQTPSHQVTQMGQEVILRCVPISNHLYFYWYRQILGQKVEFLVSFYNNEISEKSEIFDDQFSVERPDGSNFTLKIRSTKLEDSAMYFCASSGTPNSNQPQHFGDGTRLSIL.

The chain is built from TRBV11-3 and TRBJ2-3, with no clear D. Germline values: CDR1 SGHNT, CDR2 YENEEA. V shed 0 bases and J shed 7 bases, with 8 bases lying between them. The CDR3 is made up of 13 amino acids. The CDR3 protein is CASSLDSRHTQYF. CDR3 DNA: TGTGCCAGCAGCTTAGACTCGAGGCATACGCAGTATTTT.